This T cell receptor (beta chain) originates from a study of T-cell reconstitution after alpha-beta-depleted transplantation in children. Ten or more counts support this clonotype. Unique molecular identifiers were incorporated into the prepared TCRbeta library. From the PCR reads, TCRdb called clonotypes with MiXCR, one entry per CDR3 protein. Among about 110,000 distinct CDR3 sequences listed, 10% were seen once. Sequencing was performed on PBMCs from the stem cell graft donor, taken from the stem cell graft. This clonotype was sampled from a human donor who donated a stem cell graft to a child with acute lymphoblastic leukemia.

In DNA, the CDR3 is TGTGCCAGCAGCCAAGCCGACCCCTTTACCCGCTACGAGCAGTACTTC. Amino acid sequence: CASSQADPFTRYEQYF. The V call is TRBV14, the J call TRBJ2-7; D is ambiguous. The CDR3 totals 16 residues. CDR1 SGHDN and CDR2 FVKESK come from the germline V gene. Trimming shortened V by 1 base and J by 3 bases, and 16 bases separated the two germline ends.